One and the same sample provided the 16 T cell receptor beta chains below, sequenced in a study of CD8+CD57+ T cells in acquired aplastic anemia. Profiling of TCR beta VDJ combinations and CDR3 sequences used genomic DNA as template. TCRdb used MiXCR to reprocess the reads, holding one entry per CDR3 protein. The sample has 200,000 to 250,000 distinct CDR3 sequences, 34% seen once. The sample taken for sequencing was sorted CD4+, CD8+, or CD8+CD57+ T cells (not recorded which) from PBMCs. The origin of the receptors is a human donor in good health, serving as a control.

This clonotype is a singleton in its sample. CDR3 residues: CASSPGQGPTYEQYF. CDR3 coding DNA: TGTGCCAGCAGCCCTGGACAGGGCCCGACCTACGAGCAGTACTTC. V and J are TRBV13 and TRBJ2-7, with 8 positions matching TRBD1. Germline-derived CDR1 and CDR2 are PRHDT and FYEKMQ (reference sequence). This CDR3 spans 15 amino acids. V shed 5 bases, J shed 2 bases, and the junction held 8 bases outside the gene matches.

This sequence joins TRBV19 and TRBJ1-2; D gene uncertain. Deletions cut 1 base from V and 0 bases from J, with 9 bases between. Per the germline V gene, CDR1 is LNHDA and CDR2 is SQIVND (reference sequence). The CDR3 has 15 amino acids. In nucleotides, the CDR3 is TGTGCCAGTAGTATAGGACAAAATGCTAACTATGGCTACACCTTC. It codes for CASSIGQNANYGYTF.

This chain connects TRBV20-1 to TRBJ1-6; TRBD1 agrees at 7 bases. The germline CDR1 and CDR2 sequences are DFQATT and SNEGSKA (reference sequence). Trimming at V came to 2 bases and at J to 7 bases, leaving 8 bases not matched to a gene. CDR3 length: 15 residues. The CDR3 DNA follows: TGCAGTGCTAGATCACAGGGGCAGGGAAATTCACCCCTCCACTTT. It is translated as CSARSQGQGNSPLHF.

With respect to this clonotype: A much larger clone sits a single nucleotide away, making a read error possible. The J gene is TRBJ1-2, the V gene TRBV4-1; D remains unclear. The CDR3 consists of 15 residues. CDR1 and CDR2 (germline): MGHRA, YSYEKL. The CDR3 loop reads CASNQEGGSNYGYTF. CDR3 in DNA: TGCGCCAGCAACCAAGAGGGCGGTTCTAACTATGGCTACACCTTC.

At least ten counts were recorded for this clonotype. The rearrangement links TRBV10-3 to TRBJ2-3; 12 bases map to TRBD2. V was clipped by 3 bases and J by 3 bases; unmatched bases: 13. The CDR3 is 19 residues long. The germline gives CDR1 ENHRY, CDR2 SYGVKD. The CDR3 sequence: CAISEIPGLAGLGTDTQYF. For the CDR3, the DNA is TGTGCCATCAGTGAAATCCCCGGACTAGCGGGGCTCGGGACAGATACGCAGTATTTT.

This clonotype occurred many times. This sequence joins TRBV6-5 and TRBJ2-5; D possibly corresponds to TRBD2 (6 bases). The CDR3 is made up of 14 amino acids. Germline values: CDR1 MNHEY, CDR2 SVGAGI. Trimming removed 0 bases at V and 4 bases at J, with 9 bases between. CDR3 in DNA: TGTGCCAGCAGTTACTCGTGGGGAGGAGAGACCCAGTACTTC. Its translation: CASSYSWGGETQYF.

The table lists this clonotype with a few counts. The rearrangement joins TRBV12-3 or TRBV12-4 to TRBJ2-1, with D unresolved. Trimming stripped 2 bases from V and 1 base from J, with 9 bases between. This CDR3 comprises 15 residues. CDR3 protein: CASSLPRRSYNEQFF. CDR3 in DNA: TGTGCCAGCAGTTTACCCCGACGGTCCTACAATGAGCAGTTCTTC.

This clonotype was recorded many times. V usage is TRBV2 and J usage is TRBJ1-2; D gene ambiguous. Germline CDR1 reads SNHLY; CDR2 reads FYNNEI. V shed 7 bases and J shed 8 bases, with 20 bases lying between them. This CDR3 is 14 amino acids long. CDR3 DNA: TGTGCCAGCATCCTCGCCCCGGACGTTCGGGGCTACACCTTC. It codes for CASILAPDVRGYTF.

As regards this clonotype: Because the CDR3 is missing its conserved closing phenylalanine or tryptophan, this is likely a read error. This sequence joins TRBV6-1 and TRBJ2-7; TRBD2 is a possible D gene (5 bases). The CDR3 is 13 amino acids. V lost 6 bases, J lost 5 bases, and 14 bases lay in between. Germline CDR1 is MNHNS and CDR2 is SASEGT. The CDR3 region is CASSFSGRDEQYL. The CDR3, as DNA: TGTGCCAGCAGCTTCAGCGGTAGGGACGAGCAGTACCTC.

Concerning this clonotype: This may come from a read error, since a much larger clone is one base off. The J gene is TRBJ1-4, the V gene TRBV2; the match to TRBD1 covers 10 bases. This CDR3 is built from 13 residues. With 8 bases clipped from V and 4 bases from J, the junction kept 1 base outside the gene matches. Germline CDR1 and CDR2: SNHLY and FYNNEI. The DNA of the CDR3 is TGTGCCAGCCGGGACAGGGGTAATGAAAAACTGTTTTTT. Its translation: CASRDRGNEKLFF.

The V gene is TRBV19, the J gene TRBJ2-7; D is tentatively TRBD1 or TRBD2 (6 bases each). The germline CDR1 and CDR2 sequences are LNHDA and SQIVND (reference sequence). Deletions cut 7 bases from V and 2 bases from J, with 12 bases between. The CDR3 totals 13 residues. The CDR3 DNA follows: TGTGCCAGTAAGGGGGGACCTCCCTACGAGCAGTACTTC. Translated: CASKGGPPYEQYF.

This clonotype was seen a handful of times. J is TRBJ1-3 and V is TRBV7-9; possible D gene TRBD1, 6 bases. V gave up 4 bases and J gave up 0 bases, with 7 bases separating them. CDR3 length: 14 residues. CDR1 SEHNR and CDR2 FQNEAQ come from the germline V gene (reference sequence). CDR3 sequence reads: CASSWTDSGNTIYF. In DNA, the CDR3 is TGTGCCAGCAGCTGGACAGACTCTGGAAACACCATATATTTT.

The chain has TRBV3-1 and TRBJ2-3, with TRBD2 matching 11 bases. The junction had 8 bases not matched to a gene; V was cut back by 0 bases and J by 6 bases. The CDR3 contains 17 residues. CDR1 and CDR2 (germline): LGHDT, YNNKEL (reference sequence). Written as DNA, the CDR3 is TGTGCCAGCAGCCAAGATGCGACTAGCGGGATACGCGATACGCAGTATTTT. It is translated as CASSQDATSGIRDTQYF.

This clonotype was seen only a few times. V usage is TRBV4-1 and J usage is TRBJ2-1; 14 bases fit TRBD2. Trimming cost V 3 bases and J 0 bases; bases outside gene matches: 1. Germline lookup yields CDR1 MGHRA and CDR2 YSYEKL. The CDR3 consists of 17 residues. This CDR3 is CASSQGLAGVSYNEQFF. CDR3 sequence (DNA): TGCGCCAGCAGCCAGGGACTAGCGGGAGTCTCCTACAATGAGCAGTTCTTC.

This clonotype was counted many times. V and J are TRBV19 and TRBJ1-4; D unclear. This CDR3 region has 14 residues. Trimming removed 6 bases from V and 4 bases from J, with 12 bases in between. CDR1 and CDR2 (germline): LNHDA, SQIVND (reference sequence). CDR3 residues: CASRPQGFNEKLFF. The CDR3 DNA is TGTGCCAGTAGACCCCAAGGGTTTAATGAAAAACTGTTTTTT. The complete variable domain, with remaining parts taken from reference TRBV19 and TRBJ1-4, reads DGGITQSPKYLFRKEGQNVTLSCEQNLNHDAMYWYRQDPGQGLRLIYYSQIVNDFQKGDIAEGYSVSREKKESFPLTVTSAQKNPTAFYLCASRPQGFNEKLFFGSGTQLSVL.

This clonotype was detected ten times or more. The chain carries TRBV19 and TRBJ2-6; no reliable D call. The V and J ends lost 6 bases and 0 bases respectively, with 9 bases between them. Germline V lookup: CDR1 LNHDA, CDR2 SQIVND (reference sequence). The CDR3 spans 15 residues. The CDR3, as DNA: TGTGCCAGTAGCCGACGGGCCTCTGGGGCCAACGTCCTGACTTTC. Translation: CASSRRASGANVLTF.